This T cell receptor beta chain was observed in a study of cytomegalovirus exposure and HLA in healthy donors. Study-level background: Tens of millions of unique TCRs from HLA-typed donors were held in an early release of data. Study outcomes and limitations: Reports credit the classifier with highly specific, highly sensitive diagnosis of cytomegalovirus status. At a 0.05 false discovery rate, a later analysis found about 17,000 TCR beta sequences to be associated with HLA alleles.

The PCR contained 60 Vbeta and 13 Jbeta primers. The table came from immunoSEQ multiplex PCR; TCRdb's copy has only in-frame clones and leaves some out. The table records over 95,000 clones, roughly 80% of them present only once. With respect to this clone: Its antigen is not identified.

V was cut by 1 base and J by 4 bases, with 7 bases left in between. From germline, CDR1 is SGHTA and CDR2 FQGNSA. This CDR3 has 14 residues. Sequencing input: PBMCs. The sequence was collected from a female donor in good health and CMV-seronegative. The rearrangement joins TRBV7-2 to TRBJ2-2; possibly TRBD1 for D (6 bases). The CDR3 loop is CASSLGQATGELFF. Written as DNA, the CDR3 is TGTGCCAGCAGCTTAGGACAGGCCACCGGGGAGCTGTTTTTT.